The 3 T cell receptor beta chains below were found in one sample sequenced in a study of blood T cells in healthy people across ages. Alongside a J-beta primer mix, a sample-barcoded 5' primer served in a second PCR lasting about 7 to 11 cycles. From the 5' RACE reads, TCRdb called clonotypes with MiXCR, one entry per CDR3 protein. The sample carries some 1.6 million distinct CDR3 sequences, about 35% recorded once. Sequencing was performed on blood. The source of these receptors is a woman aged 25 to 39 in good health.

The chain uses TRBV11-2 and TRBJ1-2; 7 bases agree with TRBD1. V shed 5 bases and J 2 bases; nucleotides not matched to a gene: 8. Germline CDR1 and CDR2: SGHAT and FQNNGV. The CDR3 is 15 amino acids. CDR3 loop: CASSPQGQPNYGYTF. In nucleotides, the CDR3 is TGTGCCAGCAGCCCACAGGGACAGCCGAACTATGGCTACACCTTC.

The V gene is TRBV28, the J gene TRBJ2-7, with TRBD1 identical over 11 bases. Trimming took 7 bases from V and 3 from J; bases not matched to a gene: 5. Germline V lookup: CDR1 MDHEN, CDR2 SYDVKM. The CDR3 contains 14 residues. CDR3 residues: CASKGQGEGYEQYF. CDR3 DNA: TGTGCCAGCAAGGGACAGGGGGAAGGCTACGAGCAGTACTTC.

V and J are TRBV12-5 and TRBJ2-1; D is uncertain. The CDR3 length is 16 residues. CDR1 and CDR2 from the germline V gene are LGHNT and FRNRAP. The ends were cut back, 1 base at V and 1 base at J, with 11 bases in the middle. As DNA, the CDR3 is TGTGCTAGTGGTTTGGATGAAGGGTGGTCCTACAATGAGCAGTTCTTC. Residues: CASGLDEGWSYNEQFF.